This note documents a single T cell receptor (beta chain) sequence. This sample was taken from a study of blood T cell repertoires in COVID-19. The V and J ends lost 4 bases and 2 bases respectively, with 10 bases between them. The CDR3 is made up of 14 amino acids. Germline CDR1 reads SGHNT; CDR2 reads YYREEE (reference sequence). Here immunoSEQ multiplex PCR was the method, and the copy in TCRdb shows in-frame clones only, minus some. Of 250,000 or so clones in the sample, approximately 80% were seen once. Sample: PBMCs or T cells enriched from blood (not recorded which). This chain connects TRBV5-4 to TRBJ1-5; TRBD1 might be the D (5 bases). The sequence came from a man aged 55 to 70 who had recovered from COVID-19. CDR3 sequence (DNA): TGTGCCAGCAGCGTCGGGGGGGGCAATCAGCCCCAGCATTTT. Translation: CASSVGGGNQPQHF. Full variable domain (missing parts from reference TRBV5-4 and TRBJ1-5): ETGVTQSPTHLIKTRGQQVTLRCSSQSGHNTVSWYQQALGQGPQFIFQYYREEENGRGNFPPRFSGLQFPNYSSELNVNALELDDSALYLCASSVGGGNQPQHFGDGTRLSIL.